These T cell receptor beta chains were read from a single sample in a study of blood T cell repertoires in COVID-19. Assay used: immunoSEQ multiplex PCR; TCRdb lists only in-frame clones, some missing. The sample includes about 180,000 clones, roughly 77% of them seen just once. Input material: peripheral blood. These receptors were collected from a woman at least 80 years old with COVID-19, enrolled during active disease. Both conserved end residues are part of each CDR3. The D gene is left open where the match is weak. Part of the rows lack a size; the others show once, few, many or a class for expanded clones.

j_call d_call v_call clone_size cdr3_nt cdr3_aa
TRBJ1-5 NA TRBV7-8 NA TGTGCCAGCAGCTTACTTCTTTATCAGCCCCAGCATTTT CASSLLLYQPQHF
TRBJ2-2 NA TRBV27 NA TGTGCCAGCAGTTTAACGGGGGTATATTACGGGGAGCTGTTTTTT CASSLTGVYYGELFF
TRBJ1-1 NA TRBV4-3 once TGCGCCAGCAGCCAAGATCATTTGCTAGTGAACACTGAAGCTTTCTTT CASSQDHLLVNTEAFF
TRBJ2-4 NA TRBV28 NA TGTGCCAGCACCAGGACTGTTCTAGCCAAAAACATTCAGTACTTC CASTRTVLAKNIQYF
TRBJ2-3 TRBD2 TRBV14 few TGTGCCAGCAGCCAGAGACTAGCGGGGGCCTCCCGCGATACGCAGTATTTT CASSQRLAGASRDTQYF
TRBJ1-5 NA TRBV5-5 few TGTGCCAGCAGCTTGAGGCACAGTAGCAATCAGCCCCAGCATTTT CASSLRHSSNQPQHF
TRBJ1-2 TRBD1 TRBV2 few TGTGCCAGCAGGAACCGAGGACAGGTCCGTTCTAACTATGGCTACACCTTC CASRNRGQVRSNYGYTF
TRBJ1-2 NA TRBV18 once TGTGCCAGCTCACCGCGGACAGCGGGGGGAGAAAGCGGCTACACCTTC CASSPRTAGGESGYTF
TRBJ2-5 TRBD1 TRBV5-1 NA TGCGCCAGCAGACGGGACAGGTGGGAGACCCAGTACTTC CASRRDRWETQYF
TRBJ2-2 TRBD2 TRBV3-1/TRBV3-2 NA TGTGCCAGCAGCCAAGGAACTCACAGCGGGGGGGCGCCTGGGAGCACCGGGGAGCTGTTTTTT CASSQGTHSGGAPGSTGELFF
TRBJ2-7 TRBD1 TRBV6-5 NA TGTGCCAGCAGCGGGACAGGCAGACCCCCCTACGAGCAGTACTTC CASSGTGRPPYEQYF
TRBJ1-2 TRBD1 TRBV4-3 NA TGCGCCAGCATGGGACAGGGGGCGGGGGGCTACACCTTC CASMGQGAGGYTF